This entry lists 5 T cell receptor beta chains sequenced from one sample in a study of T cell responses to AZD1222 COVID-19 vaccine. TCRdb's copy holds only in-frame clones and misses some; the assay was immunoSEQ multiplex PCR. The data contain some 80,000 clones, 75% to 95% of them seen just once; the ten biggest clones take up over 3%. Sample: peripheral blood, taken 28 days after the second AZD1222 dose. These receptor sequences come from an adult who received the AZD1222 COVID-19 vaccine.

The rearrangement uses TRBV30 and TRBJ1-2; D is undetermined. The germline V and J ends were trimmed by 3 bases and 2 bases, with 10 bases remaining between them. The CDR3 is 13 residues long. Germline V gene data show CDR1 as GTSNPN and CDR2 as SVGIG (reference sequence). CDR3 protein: CAWSLGFNYGYTF. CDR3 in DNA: TGTGCCTGGAGCTTAGGATTCAACTATGGCTACACCTTC.

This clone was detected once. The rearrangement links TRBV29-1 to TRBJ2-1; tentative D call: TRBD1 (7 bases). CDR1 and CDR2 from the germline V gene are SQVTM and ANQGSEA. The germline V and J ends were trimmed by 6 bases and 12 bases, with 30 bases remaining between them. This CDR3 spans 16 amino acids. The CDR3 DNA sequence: TGCAGCGTCGGACGGAGGGATCCCGACCATCCAGGGGGGCAGTTCTTC. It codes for CSVGRRDPDHPGGQFF.

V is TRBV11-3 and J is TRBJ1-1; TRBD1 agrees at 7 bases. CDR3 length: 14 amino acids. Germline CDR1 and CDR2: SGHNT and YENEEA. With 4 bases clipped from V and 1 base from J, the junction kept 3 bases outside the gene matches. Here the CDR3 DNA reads TGTGCCAGCAGCTCGGGGACAGCGAACACTGAAGCTTTCTTT. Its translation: CASSSGTANTEAFF.

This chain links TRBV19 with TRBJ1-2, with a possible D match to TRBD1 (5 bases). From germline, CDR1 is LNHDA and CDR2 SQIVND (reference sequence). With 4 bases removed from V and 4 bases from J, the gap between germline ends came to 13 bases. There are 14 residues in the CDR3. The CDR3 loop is CASSTVGGSYGYTF. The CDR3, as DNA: TGTGCCAGTAGTACTGTGGGGGGGAGCTATGGCTACACCTTC.

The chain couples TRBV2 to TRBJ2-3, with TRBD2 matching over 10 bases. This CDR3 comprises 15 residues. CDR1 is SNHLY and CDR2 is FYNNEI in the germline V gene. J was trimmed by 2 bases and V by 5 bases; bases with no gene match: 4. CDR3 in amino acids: CASSRTSGSTDTQYF. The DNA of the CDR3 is TGTGCCAGCAGTCGGACTAGCGGATCCACAGATACGCAGTATTTT.